This record looks at one T cell receptor (beta chain) sequence and its context. The sample comes from a study of blood T cells in healthy people across ages. The germline V gene has CDR1 MNHEY and CDR2 SMNVEV (reference sequence). The CDR3 extends over 15 amino acids. V lost 2 bases and J 5 bases, leaving 16 bases between the germline ends. Primers used in a second PCR of roughly 7 to 11 cycles were a sample-barcoded 5' primer and a J-beta primer mix. TCRdb itself ran the 5' RACE reads through MiXCR, one entry per CDR3 protein. The table records around 750,000 distinct CDR3 sequences, around half of them present only once.

Sequenced input: blood. This chain uses TRBV27 with TRBJ2-7; D call uncertain. The TCR comes from an elderly man in good health. CDR3 sequence (DNA): TGTGCCAGCAGTTTAAGCGTGGACGGGTGGAACGAGCAGTACTTC. This translates into CASSLSVDGWNEQYF.